A single sample is the source of the 28 T cell receptor beta chains below, sequenced in a study of a mutant IDH1 vaccine in newly diagnosed glioma. Time point given: week 47, end of study. Topical imiquimod was applied with each vaccine dose, which held 300 ug of mutant IDH1 20-mer peptide. Only in-frame clones appear in the TCRdb table, and some are missing; sequencing was by immunoSEQ multiplex PCR. This table has tens of thousands of clones, 75% to 90% appearing once. No cognate antigen is known for these TCRs. Source: PBMCs, taken from a glioma patient whose treatment included an IDH1 peptide vaccine. The receptors were sampled from a man aged 35 to 55 with glioma.

V is TRBV4-3 and J is TRBJ1-2; D ambiguous. This CDR3 spans 13 amino acids. The V end was cut by 1 base, the J end by 7 bases, with 10 bases between. Germline V gene data show CDR1 as LGHNA and CDR2 as YSLEER. Here the CDR3 reads CASSQGTDGGYTF. The CDR3 nucleotides read TGCGCCAGCAGCCAAGGGACCGACGGTGGCTACACCTTC.

V usage is TRBV5-4 and J usage is TRBJ1-2; 8 positions match TRBD1. V shed 6 bases and J 4 bases; nucleotides not matched to a gene: 11. Germline CDR1 SGHNT, CDR2 YYREEE (reference sequence). This CDR3 contains 15 residues. The CDR3 DNA follows: TGTGCCAGCACCAATCGACAGGGGTTGAGCTATGGCTACACCTTC. It encodes CASTNRQGLSYGYTF.

This clone has just one count. The chain employs TRBV5-6 and TRBJ2-7, with TRBD2 matching 8 bases. V shed 1 base and J 6 bases; nucleotides not matched to a gene: 6. CDR1 is SGHDT and CDR2 is YYEEEE in the germline V gene. The CDR3 loop spans 14 amino acids. The CDR3 DNA sequence: TGTGCCAGCAGCTTGCCCAGCGGGAGTTTCGAGCAGTACTTC. It specifies CASSLPSGSFEQYF.

The rearrangement uses TRBV5-1 and TRBJ2-5, with TRBD1 matching over 10 bases. This CDR3 spans 15 amino acids. Germline CDR1 is SGHRS and CDR2 is YFSETQ. J gave up 3 bases and V 1 base, and 3 bases lay outside the gene matches. This chain's CDR3 is CASSLSGTGEETQYF. CDR3 nucleotides: TGCGCCAGCAGCTTGAGTGGGACAGGGGAAGAGACCCAGTACTTC.

The chain joins TRBV7-2 to TRBJ2-7; D call uncertain. Between the trimmed V and J ends, which lost 4 bases and 2 bases, there was a span of 12 bases. The CDR3 loop spans 14 amino acids. Germline V lookup: CDR1 SGHTA, CDR2 FQGNSA. The CDR3 sequence is CASSSPVRAYEQYF. CDR3 DNA: TGTGCCAGCAGCTCCCCGGTCCGGGCCTACGAGCAGTACTTC.

V is TRBV15 and J is TRBJ2-5, with 12 bases aligning to TRBD1. Looked up from germline, CDR1 is LNHNV and CDR2 is YYDKDF (reference sequence). The CDR3 consists of 15 residues. Germline trimming cut 3 bases from V and 5 bases from J; bases unmatched to any gene: 4. The DNA of the CDR3 is TGTGCCACCAGCAGCGGGGACAGGGGGCGGGAGACCCAGTACTTC. Residues: CATSSGDRGRETQYF.

The chain employs TRBV10-1 and TRBJ2-7, with D unresolved. The CDR3 runs to 11 residues. Germline loops: CDR1 WNHNN, CDR2 SYGVQD (reference sequence). V lost 6 bases and J lost 4, with 7 bases in between. Here the CDR3 reads CASSGLYEQYF. The CDR3 nucleotides are TGCGCCAGCAGCGGGTTGTACGAGCAGTACTTC.

This clone was recorded once. V usage is TRBV11-2 and J usage is TRBJ1-1; D is unresolved. Trimming removed 2 bases from V and 0 bases from J, with 10 bases in between. The germline V gene has CDR1 SGHAT and CDR2 FQNNGV. The CDR3 runs to 15 residues. CDR3 protein: CASSLMRGVNTEAFF. The CDR3, as DNA: TGTGCCAGCAGCTTAATGCGCGGGGTGAACACTGAAGCTTTCTTT.

The gene calls are TRBV2 and TRBJ2-7; TRBD1 matches at 7 bases. CDR1 is SNHLY, CDR2 FYNNEI, per germline. The CDR3 totals 12 residues. The junction had 5 bases not matched to a gene; V was cut back by 6 bases and J by 6 bases. CDR3 sequence (DNA): TGTGCCAGCAGCGGAACAGGGGTCGAGCAGTACTTC. This codes for CASSGTGVEQYF.

The chain combines TRBV4-3 with TRBJ2-7; possibly TRBD1 for D (5 bases). Germline V gene lookup returns CDR1 LGHNA and CDR2 YSLEER. V lost 1 base and J 4 bases, leaving 8 bases between the germline ends. The CDR3 loop spans 13 amino acids. CDR3 sequence reads: CASSQASGYEQYF. CDR3 coding DNA: TGCGCCAGCAGCCAAGCTTCAGGGTACGAGCAGTACTTC.

V and J are TRBV6-5 and TRBJ1-3, with TRBD1 as a possible D gene (5 bases). Trimming removed 2 bases at V and 7 bases at J, with 12 bases between. Germline V gene data show CDR1 as MNHEY and CDR2 as SVGAGI. The length of the CDR3 is 14 residues. CDR3 residues: CASSYGGFGNTIYF. The CDR3 bases are TGTGCCAGCAGTTACGGGGGGTTCGGGAACACCATATATTTT.

The sample holds a few counts of this clone. The rearrangement joins TRBV7-2 to TRBJ2-5; the D is unclear. V was pared by 1 base and J by 5 bases, with 20 bases between. CDR3 length equals 17 residues. Per germline, CDR1 SGHTA and CDR2 FQGNSA. The CDR3 DNA follows: TGTGCCAGCAGCTTAGTAGGGAAAGGGATTGGAGTGGAGACCCAGTACTTC. Translated: CASSLVGKGIGVETQYF.

V usage is TRBV30 and J usage is TRBJ1-6; TRBD1 might be the D (5 bases). The length of the CDR3 is 14 residues. Germline CDR1 reads GTSNPN; CDR2 reads SVGIG (reference sequence). Deletions cut 0 bases from V and 7 bases from J, with 10 bases between. The CDR3: CAWSVGRENSPLHF. In DNA, the CDR3 is TGTGCCTGGAGTGTGGGCAGGGAAAATTCACCCCTCCACTTT.

The chain employs TRBV29-1 and TRBJ1-2; D is unresolved. V lost 7 bases and J lost 8, with 11 bases in between. Germline-derived CDR1 and CDR2 are SQVTM and ANQGSEA. The CDR3 contains 10 residues. The CDR3 nucleotides are TGCAGCGCAGACAACGGGGGCTACACCTTC. It is translated as CSADNGGYTF.

The rearrangement joins TRBV5-4 to TRBJ2-7; D might be TRBD2 (5 bases). Germline-derived CDR1 and CDR2 are SGHNT and YYREEE (reference sequence). CDR3 length: 12 amino acids. The V end lost 0 bases, the J end lost 7 bases, and 8 bases lay between the germline ends. The CDR3 reads CASSLVSGEQYF. In DNA form, the CDR3 reads TGTGCCAGCAGCTTGGTCTCGGGGGAGCAGTACTTC. Supplemented by reference TRBV5-4 and TRBJ2-7, the full variable domain reads ETGVTQSPTHLIKTRGQQVTLRCSSQSGHNTVSWYQQALGQGPQFIFQYYREEENGRGNFPPRFSGLQFPNYSSELNVNALELDDSALYLCASSLVSGEQYFGPGTRLTVT.

Judged by abundance, this clone is medium-sized. This chain connects TRBV19 to TRBJ1-5, with 9 bases fitting TRBD1. The germline gives CDR1 LNHDA, CDR2 SQIVND (reference sequence). This CDR3 region has 15 residues. The V segment lost 6 bases and the J segment 2 bases; nucleotides outside the gene matches: 5. CDR3 loop: CASRWTGDGNQPQHF. The CDR3 region has the DNA TGTGCCAGTAGGTGGACAGGGGACGGCAATCAGCCCCAGCATTTT.

The chain carries TRBV18 and TRBJ1-1, with TRBD1 matching over 7 bases. Per germline, CDR1 KGHSH and CDR2 LQKENI. The CDR3 is 15 amino acids. J was trimmed by 3 bases and V by 2 bases; bases with no gene match: 6. CDR3 sequence (DNA): TGTGCCAGCTCACCATGGACAGGAGGGGACACTGAAGCTTTCTTT. Translation: CASSPWTGGDTEAFF.

V is TRBV6-6 and J is TRBJ2-7; no definite D call. The CDR3 is 15 amino acids. The germline V gene has CDR1 MNHNY and CDR2 SVGAGI (reference sequence). Trimming stripped 7 bases from V and 2 bases from J, with 18 bases between. The CDR3 sequence is CASTPSLGRPYEQYF. For the CDR3, the DNA is TGTGCCAGCACCCCCTCATTGGGTCGGCCCTACGAGCAGTACTTC.

This clone was recorded a few times. The chain combines TRBV4-2 with TRBJ1-4; TRBD1 might be the D (5 bases). From germline, CDR1 is LGHNA and CDR2 YNFKEQ. The V end was cut by 1 base, the J end by 8 bases, with 14 bases between. The CDR3 spans 15 residues. CDR3 residues: CASSQGRGRGEKLFF. CDR3 coding DNA: TGTGCCAGCAGCCAAGGACGGGGAAGGGGAGAAAAACTGTTTTTT.

The chain combines TRBV5-1 with TRBJ1-6; possible D gene TRBD1, 6 bases. CDR3 length: 16 residues. Trimming stripped 0 bases from V and 9 bases from J, with 16 bases between. The V gene's germline CDR1 is SGHRS and CDR2 YFSETQ. The CDR3 region has the DNA TGCGCCAGCAGCTTGGAAGCAGGGGCGATGGGTTCACCCCTCCACTTT. Amino acid sequence: CASSLEAGAMGSPLHF.

J is TRBJ2-5 and V is TRBV11-2, with D possibly being TRBD1 or TRBD2 (6 bases each). Trimming cost V 5 bases and J 0 bases, with 13 bases left between them. Germline lookup yields CDR1 SGHAT and CDR2 FQNNGV. The CDR3 has 15 amino acids. DNA for the CDR3: TGTGCCAGCAGCCGGACGGGGGCCTACCAAGAGACCCAGTACTTC. It translates to CASSRTGAYQETQYF.

The CDR3 bases are TGTGCCAGCAGCTTTAAGGGGGATCCCTCCTACGAGCAGTACTTC. This encodes CASSFKGDPSYEQYF. This rearrangement joins TRBV5-4 to TRBJ2-7; possibly TRBD1 for D (6 bases). In germline, CDR1 is SGHNT, CDR2 YYREEE (reference sequence). Deletions cut 2 bases from V and 0 bases from J, with 12 bases between. The CDR3 has 15 residues. The full variable domain, completed using reference TRBV5-4 and TRBJ2-7, is ETGVTQSPTHLIKTRGQQVTLRCSSQSGHNTVSWYQQALGQGPQFIFQYYREEENGRGNFPPRFSGLQFPNYSSELNVNALELDDSALYLCASSFKGDPSYEQYFGPGTRLTVT.

This clone was seen a few times. This sequence joins TRBV9 and TRBJ2-2; no clear D gene. CDR3 length: 14 amino acids. Germline V gene sequence: CDR1 SGDLS, CDR2 YYNGEE. V lost 0 bases and J 5 bases, leaving 8 bases between the germline ends. The CDR3 spells CASSVGTRTGELFF. The DNA for the CDR3 is TGTGCCAGCAGCGTAGGCACGCGGACCGGGGAGCTGTTTTTT.

The chain uses TRBV4-1 and TRBJ1-3; maybe TRBD1 (6 bases). CDR3 length equals 17 residues. Per germline, CDR1 MGHRA and CDR2 YSYEKL. The ends were cut back, 3 bases at V and 0 bases at J, with 15 bases in the middle. The CDR3 nucleotides read TGCGCCAGCAGCCACCTTCGGACAGCCGGCTCTGGAAACACCATATATTTT. It yields the protein CASSHLRTAGSGNTIYF.

V gene TRBV27 combines with J gene TRBJ2-1; D unclear. CDR1 is MNHEY and CDR2 is SMNVEV in the germline V gene (reference sequence). The CDR3 has 14 amino acids. V lost 5 bases and J lost 2, with 10 bases in between. CDR3 DNA: TGTGCCAGCAGTCCTCCGGTGGCCTACAATGAGCAGTTCTTC. Its protein is CASSPPVAYNEQFF.

The chain couples TRBV19 to TRBJ2-7, with 9 bases fitting TRBD2. V lost 3 bases to trimming and J lost 7 bases; unmatched junction nucleotides: 7. Germline V gene data show CDR1 as LNHDA and CDR2 as SQIVND (reference sequence). The CDR3 extends over 14 amino acids. Here the CDR3 DNA reads TGTGCCAGTAGTATTCTGGCGGGGGGGAGAGAGCAGTACTTC. Translated: CASSILAGGREQYF. Combining the CDR3 with reference TRBV19 and TRBJ2-7 gives the whole variable domain DGGITQSPKYLFRKEGQNVTLSCEQNLNHDAMYWYRQDPGQGLRLIYYSQIVNDFQKGDIAEGYSVSREKKESFPLTVTSAQKNPTAFYLCASSILAGGREQYFGPGTRLTVT.

The chain combines TRBV27 with TRBJ2-4; D may be TRBD1 (5 bases). The length of the CDR3 is 18 residues. Germline V gene sequence: CDR1 MNHEY, CDR2 SMNVEV (reference sequence). With 6 bases removed from V and 3 bases from J, the gap between germline ends came to 24 bases. The DNA of the CDR3 is TGTGCCAGCAGGTTCAGGGTTGGTGAAGGTAAAGGCAAAAACATTCAGTACTTC. It codes for CASRFRVGEGKGKNIQYF.

The rearrangement uses TRBV18 and TRBJ2-3, with D hard to call. The length of the CDR3 is 15 residues. Germline V gene data show CDR1 as KGHSH and CDR2 as LQKENI. Between the trimmed V and J ends, which lost 1 base and 2 bases, there was a span of 10 bases. In DNA, the CDR3 is TGTGCCAGCTCACCACTCTTCGGACCCACAGATACGCAGTATTTT. Its translation is CASSPLFGPTDTQYF. Using reference TRBV18 and TRBJ2-3 for the parts outside the CDR3, the full variable domain is NAGVMQNPRHLVRRRGQEARLRCSPMKGHSHVYWYRQLPEEGLKFMVYLQKENIIDESGMPKERFSAEFPKEGPSILRIQQVVRGDSAAYFCASSPLFGPTDTQYFGPGTRLTVL.